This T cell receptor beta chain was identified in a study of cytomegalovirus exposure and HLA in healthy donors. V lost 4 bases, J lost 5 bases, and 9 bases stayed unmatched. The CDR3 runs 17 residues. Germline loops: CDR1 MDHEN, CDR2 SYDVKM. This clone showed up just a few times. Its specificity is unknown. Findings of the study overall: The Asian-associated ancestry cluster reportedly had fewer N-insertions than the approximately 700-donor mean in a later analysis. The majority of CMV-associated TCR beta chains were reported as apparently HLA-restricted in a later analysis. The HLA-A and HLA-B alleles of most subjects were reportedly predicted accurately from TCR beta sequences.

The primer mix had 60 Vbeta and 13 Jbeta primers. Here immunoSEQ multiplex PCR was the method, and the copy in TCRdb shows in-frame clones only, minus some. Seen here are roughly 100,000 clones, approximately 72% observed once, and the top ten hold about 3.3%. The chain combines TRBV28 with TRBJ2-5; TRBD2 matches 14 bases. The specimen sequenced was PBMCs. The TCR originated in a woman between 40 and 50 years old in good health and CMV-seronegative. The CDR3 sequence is CASSSPGLAGEGETQYF. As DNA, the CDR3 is TGTGCCAGCAGTTCGCCGGGACTAGCGGGAGAGGGTGAGACCCAGTACTTC.